This entry is about one T cell receptor beta chain. The target antigen is unknown. Germline CDR1 and CDR2: KGHDR and SFDVKD. CDR3 length: 13 residues. Trimming pared 9 bases from V and 7 bases from J, leaving 15 bases between. Data came from immunoSEQ multiplex PCR; TCRdb stores just in-frame clones and leaves some out. The sample lists 98,000 or so clones; about 82% were seen once. This entry is derived from a study of T cell responses to AZD1222 COVID-19 vaccine. Study observations and caveats: Donors in the cohort were predominantly white British and more often female, and clonal diversity was possibly underestimated. Spike-specific TCR breadth and depth grew following two AZD1222 doses. The reported proportion of spike-specific TCRs targeting unmutated variant regions was nearly half. The span of vaccine-associated CD4 TCRs extended across spike, with dominance at 160-218 and 743-854.

The sample was peripheral blood, taken on day 0 of AZD1222 vaccination. The sequence was collected from an adult in good health. The V call is TRBV24-1, the J call TRBJ1-5; possibly TRBD1 for D (5 bases). CDR3 region: CATGGGKGQPQHF. As DNA, the CDR3 is TGTGCCACCGGTGGGGGGAAGGGGCAGCCCCAGCATTTT.